Listed here are 12 T cell receptor beta chains from one sample, sequenced in a study of T cell responses to AZD1222 COVID-19 vaccine. The method was immunoSEQ multiplex PCR; TCRdb's version includes in-frame clones alone and lacks a portion of them. The sample gives more than 100,000 clones, approximately 86% of which show up once; 1.5% is in the top ten. The sequences come from peripheral blood, collected on day 0 of AZD1222 vaccination. Receptors were obtained from an adult in good health.

The V gene is TRBV10-3, the J gene TRBJ1-2, with a weak D call TRBD1 (5 bases). This CDR3 contains 16 residues. The V end was cut by 4 bases, the J end by 6 bases, with 21 bases between. Germline V gene lookup returns CDR1 ENHRY and CDR2 SYGVKD. The DNA of the CDR3 is TGTGCCATCAGTGCGAGACCGGGACCCCCTTTGAATGGCTACACCTTC. Its translation: CAISARPGPPLNGYTF.

The chain recombines TRBV30 with TRBJ1-3, with D unresolved. Per germline, CDR1 GTSNPN and CDR2 SVGIG (reference sequence). Trimming stripped 3 bases from V and 4 bases from J, with 7 bases between. The CDR3 length is 12 residues. The CDR3 loop reads CAWRFGGNTIYF. CDR3 bases: TGTGCCTGGAGGTTCGGGGGAAACACCATATATTTT.

The chain recombines TRBV5-1 with TRBJ2-1; D remains unclear. The germline V and J ends were trimmed by 1 base and 9 bases, with 8 bases remaining between them. Germline V gene lookup returns CDR1 SGHRS and CDR2 YFSETQ. There are 12 residues in the CDR3. DNA for the CDR3: TGCGCCAGCAGCTTGAGGGCCCCTGAGCAGTTCTTC. Translated, it gives CASSLRAPEQFF.

The chain is built from TRBV19 and TRBJ2-7; 10 bases match TRBD1. Germline CDR1 and CDR2: LNHDA and SQIVND (reference sequence). This CDR3 region has 14 residues. The junction had 5 bases not matched to a gene; V was cut back by 3 bases and J by 6 bases. The CDR3 nucleotides read TGTGCCAGTAGTATCCGACAGGGGGCGAGCGAGCAGTACTTC. It is translated as CASSIRQGASEQYF.

The DNA for the CDR3 is TGTGCCTGGAGTCTCCTCAGGGGCACTGAAGCTTTCTTT. Its translation is CAWSLLRGTEAFF. V and J are TRBV30 and TRBJ1-1, with a tentative D call TRBD1 (6 bases). V was pared by 2 bases and J by 4 bases, with 11 bases between. The CDR3 runs 13 residues. CDR1 GTSNPN and CDR2 SVGIG come from the germline V gene (reference sequence).

At least ten counts were recorded for this clone. CDR3 coding DNA: TGTGCCAGCAGCTTACGGGACAGAAATCAGCCCCAGCATTTT. As protein: CASSLRDRNQPQHF. V and J are TRBV7-8 and TRBJ1-5, with 7 bases aligning to TRBD1. The CDR3 sequence is 14 residues long. With V trimmed by 2 bases and J by 4 bases, 2 bases remained unmatched. Germline CDR1 reads SGHVS; CDR2 reads FQNEAQ.

This clone occurred once. The J gene is TRBJ2-7, the V gene TRBV6-4; D call uncertain. The V end lost 0 bases, the J end lost 2 bases, and 8 bases lay between the germline ends. The CDR3 length is 14 residues. CDR1 MRHNA and CDR2 SNTAGT come from the germline V gene. The CDR3 loop is CASSDSGITYEQYF. The CDR3 bases are TGTGCCAGCAGTGACTCAGGGATTACCTACGAGCAGTACTTC.

The chain has TRBV9 and TRBJ2-5, with a tentative D call TRBD2 (6 bases). Germline V gene sequence: CDR1 SGDLS, CDR2 YYNGEE. The CDR3 covers 18 residues. Trimming took off 0 bases at V and 1 base at J, with 19 bases between the two ends. DNA for the CDR3: TGTGCCAGCAGCGTAGATCCCGGAGGCGGGGCGATCCAAGAGACCCAGTACTTC. It translates to CASSVDPGGGAIQETQYF.

The chain couples TRBV5-5 to TRBJ1-5; D not certain. V dropped 0 bases and J dropped 0 bases, with 7 bases sitting between them. The CDR3 has 15 residues. Germline V lookup: CDR1 SGHKS, CDR2 YYEKEE (reference sequence). The CDR3: CASSLDEVSNQPQHF. The CDR3 DNA reads as TGTGCCAGCAGCTTGGATGAAGTTAGCAATCAGCCCCAGCATTTT. The entire variable domain, with the rest obtained from reference TRBV5-5 and TRBJ1-5, is as follows: DAGVTQSPTHLIKTRGQQVTLRCSPISGHKSVSWYQQVLGQGPQFIFQYYEKEERGRGNFPDRFSARQFPNYSSELNVNALLLGDSALYLCASSLDEVSNQPQHFGDGTRLSIL.

The V call is TRBV14, the J call TRBJ1-2; 12 bases agree with TRBD1. The CDR3 covers 13 residues. The germline V gene has CDR1 SGHDN and CDR2 FVKESK. The CDR3 reads CATGDRGPAGYTF. The CDR3 DNA follows: TGTGCAACGGGGGACAGGGGGCCGGCAGGCTACACCTTC.

The V and J genes are TRBV27 and TRBJ2-7; TRBD1 matches at 7 bases. The V segment lost 5 bases and the J segment 3 bases; nucleotides outside the gene matches: 10. The CDR3 loop spans 15 amino acids. Germline-derived CDR1 and CDR2 are MNHEY and SMNVEV (reference sequence). CDR3 in DNA: TGTGCCAGCAGTCTCCCGGACAGGTTAGGCTACGAGCAGTACTTC. Its translation is CASSLPDRLGYEQYF.

The genes are TRBV7-9 and TRBJ2-7; possibly TRBD1 for D (5 bases). V was clipped by 0 bases and J by 1 base, with 16 bases between them. CDR1 and CDR2 from the germline V gene are SEHNR and FQNEAQ (reference sequence). CDR3 length: 17 amino acids. The CDR3 sequence: CASSLALRQGISYEQYF. The CDR3 region has the DNA TGTGCCAGCAGCTTAGCGTTGAGGCAGGGCATATCCTACGAGCAGTACTTC.